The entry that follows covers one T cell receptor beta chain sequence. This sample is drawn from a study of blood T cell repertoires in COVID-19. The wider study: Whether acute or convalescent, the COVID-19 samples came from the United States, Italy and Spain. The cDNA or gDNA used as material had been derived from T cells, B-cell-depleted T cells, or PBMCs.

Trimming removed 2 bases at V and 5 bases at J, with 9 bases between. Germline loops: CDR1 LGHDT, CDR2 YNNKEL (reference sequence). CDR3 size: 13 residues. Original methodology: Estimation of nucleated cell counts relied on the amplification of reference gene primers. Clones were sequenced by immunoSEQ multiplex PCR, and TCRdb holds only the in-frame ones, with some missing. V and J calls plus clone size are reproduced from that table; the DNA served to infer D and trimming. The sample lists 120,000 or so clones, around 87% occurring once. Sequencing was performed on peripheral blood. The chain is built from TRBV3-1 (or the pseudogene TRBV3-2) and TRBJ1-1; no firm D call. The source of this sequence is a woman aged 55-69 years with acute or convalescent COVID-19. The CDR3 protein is CASSQRQATEAFF. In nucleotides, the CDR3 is TGTGCCAGCAGCCAACGGCAGGCGACTGAAGCTTTCTTT.